Given below is one TCR beta chain in context. Antigen unknown. Patients got ipilimumab 1 mg/kg beginning 14 to 28 days post-transplant. Dosing: nivolumab 3 mg/kg IV, weeks 1, 4, 7, 10, then every two weeks to week 26. This sample stems from a study of ipilimumab plus nivolumab after autologous stem cell transplantation. In the study overall: Patients received a median of roughly 5 ipilimumab and eight or nine nivolumab doses.

Germline assignment: CDR1 PRHDT and CDR2 FYEKMQ (reference sequence). This CDR3 contains 17 residues. Trimming removed 5 bases at V and 0 bases at J, with 17 bases between. The study's findings and limits: Authors suggest TCR repertoire, Treg phenotype and gut microbiota support further study.

Assay used: immunoSEQ multiplex PCR; TCRdb lists only in-frame clones, some missing. The sample has 15,000 to 20,000 clones, over 75% seen once. The sequence was obtained from a male donor with diffuse large B-cell lymphoma. The sample here was PBMCs, taken in a trial of ipilimumab plus nivolumab as post-transplant consolidation. The rearrangement uses TRBV13 and TRBJ2-1; D perhaps matches TRBD2 (7 bases). The CDR3 DNA is TGTGCCAGCAGCCAGCCGTGGGGGGGGGCCTCCTACAATGAGCAGTTCTTC. Translating gives CASSQPWGGASYNEQFF.